The source of this TCR beta chain is a study of vaccination and CD4 T cells after COVID-19. Notes on the study in general: In convalescent patients, 304 of 307 vaccine-specific clones were spike mono-reactive. The median number of SARS-CoV-2-reactive clonotypes increased from approximately 23 to 38, a change that did not reach significance.

Sequencing of the DNA from cultured CD4+ T cells was carried out with the Oncomine TCR Beta short-read assay. Via MiXCR, TCRdb re-called the PCR reads, giving one row per CDR3 protein. Among 20,000 to 25,000 distinct CDR3 sequences, roughly 42% were seen once, and the ten largest hold approximately 7.5%. Treatment reported: roughly 11-day PBMC culture with coronavirus spike peptide pools or control peptides (ViraFEST assay). Of note for this clonotype: The antigen is undetermined.

Trimming took off 1 base at V and 5 bases at J, with 6 bases between the two ends. The CDR3 contains 13 residues. Per germline, CDR1 LGHNA and CDR2 YNFKEQ. The chain is built from TRBV4-2 and TRBJ2-1; D gene unclear. The source of this sequence is a human donor who had recovered from COVID-19. Sequenced input: CD4+ T cells from blood, cultured in vitro. CDR3 nucleotides: TGTGCCAGCAGCCAAGGTCCCAACAATGAGCAGTTCTTC. Amino acids: CASSQGPNNEQFF.